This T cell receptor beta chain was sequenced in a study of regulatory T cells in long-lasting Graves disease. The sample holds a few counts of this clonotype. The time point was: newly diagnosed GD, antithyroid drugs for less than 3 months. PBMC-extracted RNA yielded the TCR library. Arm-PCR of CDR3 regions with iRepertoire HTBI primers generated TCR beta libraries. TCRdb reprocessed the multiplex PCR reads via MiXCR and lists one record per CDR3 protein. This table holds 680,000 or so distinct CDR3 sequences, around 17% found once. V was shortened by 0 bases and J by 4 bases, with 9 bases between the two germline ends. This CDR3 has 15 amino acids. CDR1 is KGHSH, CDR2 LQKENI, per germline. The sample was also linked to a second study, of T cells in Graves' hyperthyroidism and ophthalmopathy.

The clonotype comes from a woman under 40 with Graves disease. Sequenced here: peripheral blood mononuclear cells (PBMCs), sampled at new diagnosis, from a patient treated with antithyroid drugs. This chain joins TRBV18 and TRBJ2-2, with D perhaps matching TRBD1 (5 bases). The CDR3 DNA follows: TGTGCCAGCTCACCACCCAGGACAACCACCGGGGAGCTGTTTTTT. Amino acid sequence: CASSPPRTTTGELFF.